These 16 T cell receptor beta chains came from one sample sequenced in a study of blood T cell repertoires in COVID-19. Sequencing was performed with immunoSEQ multiplex PCR; in TCRdb, only in-frame clones are kept and a portion is missing. The sample has 400,000 to 500,000 clones; around nine tenths are singletons. Specimen: PBMCs or T cells enriched from blood (not recorded which). These TCRs come from a woman aged 40 to 50 who had recovered from COVID-19.

The gene calls are TRBV7-9 and TRBJ1-5; tentative D call: TRBD1 (6 bases). Germline values: CDR1 SEHNR, CDR2 FQNEAQ (reference sequence). The CDR3 runs 17 residues. Trimming cost V 3 bases and J 4 bases, with 19 bases left between them. In DNA form, the CDR3 reads TGTGCCAGCAGCTTTTCATCAGGGGCTCGTAGTAATCAGCCCCAGCATTTT. Encoded protein: CASSFSSGARSNQPQHF. The full variable domain, in which reference TRBV7-9 and TRBJ1-5 provide the parts outside the CDR3, is DTGVSQNPRHKITKRGQNVTFRCDPISEHNRLYWYRQTLGQGPEFLTYFQNEAQLEKSRLLSDRFSAERPKGSFSTLEIQRTEQGDSAMYLCASSFSSGARSNQPQHFGDGTRLSIL.

As to this clone: Relative to the germline gene, one junction end is altered; a read error may explain this. The rearrangement uses TRBV7-7 and TRBJ2-7; D unclear. Per germline, CDR1 SSHAT and CDR2 FNYEAQ (reference sequence). This CDR3 contains 12 residues. This CDR3 is CASSPSSYEQYF. CDR3 bases: TGTGCTAGCAGCCCGAGCTCCTACGAGCAGTACTTC.

On this clone: The junction shows a germline mismatch at one end, possibly a read error. This chain links TRBV5-1 with TRBJ2-2; 11 bases align to TRBD2. Per the germline V gene, CDR1 is SGHRS and CDR2 is YFSETQ. There are 16 residues in the CDR3. CDR3 loop: CASRLGLAENTGELFF. In DNA form, the CDR3 reads TGCGCCAGCAGATTGGGACTAGCGGAAAACACCGGGGAGCTGTTTTTT.

The rearrangement uses TRBV11-2 and TRBJ2-7, with 7 positions matching TRBD1. This CDR3 comprises 13 residues. The V segment lost 5 bases and the J segment 6 bases; nucleotides outside the gene matches: 7. The germline V gene encodes CDR1 SGHAT and CDR2 FQNNGV. The CDR3 spells CASSHNRGSEQYF. DNA of the CDR3: TGTGCCAGCAGCCATAACAGGGGTAGCGAGCAGTACTTC.

The genes are TRBV11-3 and TRBJ1-1; D is possibly TRBD1 (5 bases). From germline, CDR1 is SGHNT and CDR2 YENEEA. V lost 4 bases, J lost 0 bases, and 12 bases lay in between. This CDR3 has 15 residues. This chain's CDR3 is CASSSNQGLNTEAFF. The CDR3 nucleotides read TGTGCCAGCAGCTCCAACCAGGGTTTGAACACTGAAGCTTTCTTT.

V gene TRBV18 combines with J gene TRBJ2-1; TRBD2 matches 14 bases. This CDR3 region has 14 residues. V was pared by 6 bases and J by 5 bases, with 0 bases of the junction left unmatched. The germline CDR1 and CDR2 sequences are KGHSH and LQKENI. The CDR3 DNA sequence: TGTGCCAGCTCGGGACTAGCGGGGGACAATGAGCAGTTCTTC. As protein: CASSGLAGDNEQFF.

A note on this clone: Other nucleotide sequences from this sample produce the same CDR3. The V gene is TRBV18, the J gene TRBJ1-5; D not resolved. Between the trimmed V and J ends, which lost 3 bases and 4 bases, there was a span of 10 bases. The CDR3 is 14 amino acids. Germline CDR1 reads KGHSH; CDR2 reads LQKENI. CDR3 coding DNA: TGTGCCAGCTCACCTGGCCAGGAAAATCAGCCCCAGCATTTT. The encoded protein is CASSPGQENQPQHF.

This clone came up a few times. The rearrangement uses TRBV25-1 and TRBJ2-7; D is undetermined. CDR3 length: 15 residues. Germline loops: CDR1 MGHDK, CDR2 SYGVNS. With 9 bases removed from V and 0 bases from J, the gap between germline ends came to 18 bases. The CDR3 loop is CARPDPEKSSYEQYF. CDR3 in DNA: TGTGCCAGACCCGACCCGGAGAAAAGCTCCTACGAGCAGTACTTC.

This chain joins TRBV6-4 and TRBJ1-2; a weak D match, TRBD1 (5 bases). Looked up from germline, CDR1 is MRHNA and CDR2 is SNTAGT. Trimming cost V 6 bases and J 0 bases, with 8 bases left between them. This CDR3 has 13 amino acids. The CDR3 spells CASRRGTNYGYTF. CDR3 coding DNA: TGTGCCAGCAGAAGGGGCACTAACTATGGCTACACCTTC.

The CDR3 DNA reads TGCGCCAGCAGCCGGGGAGAGGCAGACCAAGAGACCCAGTACTTC. Protein product: CASSRGEADQETQYF. The rearrangement uses TRBV4-1 and TRBJ2-5; perhaps TRBD2 as D (5 bases). The CDR3 is 15 residues long. V gave up 4 bases and J gave up 0 bases, with 12 bases separating them. CDR1 and CDR2 from the germline V gene are MGHRA and YSYEKL.

The chain carries TRBV28 and TRBJ1-1; D gene ambiguous. The CDR3 spans 14 residues. Deletions cut 6 bases from V and 4 bases from J, with 15 bases between. Germline V gene lookup returns CDR1 MDHEN and CDR2 SYDVKM. In DNA form, the CDR3 reads TGTGCCAGCAGCCCGGCGGGAGGGCGCACTGAAGCTTTCTTT. It codes for CASSPAGGRTEAFF.

CDR3 amino acids: CASSVPQRGHGYTF. The CDR3 nucleotides are TGTGCCAGCAGCGTACCGCAGCGGGGGCATGGCTACACCTTC. The gene calls are TRBV7-2 and TRBJ1-2; tentatively, D is TRBD1 (6 bases). CDR3 length equals 14 residues. The germline V and J ends were trimmed by 5 bases and 6 bases, with 16 bases remaining between them. The germline gives CDR1 SGHTA, CDR2 FQGNSA.

As regards this clone: In the same sample, other DNA sequences code for this CDR3. V gene TRBV2 combines with J gene TRBJ1-5; D remains unclear. V lost 6 bases, J lost 0 bases, and 6 bases lay in between. The germline V gene has CDR1 SNHLY and CDR2 FYNNEI. This CDR3 is 13 amino acids long. The CDR3 DNA is TGTGCCAGCAGAGGAGATAGCAATCAGCCCCAGCATTTT. Translation: CASRGDSNQPQHF.

The genes are TRBV4-3 and TRBJ2-7, with TRBD2 identical over 7 bases. The germline V gene has CDR1 LGHNA and CDR2 YSLEER. CDR3 length: 15 residues. Unmatched junction bases numbered 5, after V lost 3 bases and J lost 0 bases. The CDR3 sequence: CASSHLAESSYEQYF. The CDR3 nucleotides are TGCGCCAGCAGCCATCTAGCGGAGAGCTCCTACGAGCAGTACTTC.

This clone was detected a few times. The V call is TRBV5-6, the J call TRBJ2-1; D perhaps matches TRBD2 (6 bases). This CDR3 has 13 amino acids. Germline V lookup: CDR1 SGHDT, CDR2 YYEEEE. The V and J ends lost 1 base and 8 bases respectively, with 10 bases between them. CDR3 sequence: CASSLFWGDEQFF. The CDR3 nucleotides are TGTGCCAGCAGCTTGTTTTGGGGGGATGAGCAGTTCTTC.

The rearrangement uses TRBV2 and TRBJ2-1; 7 nucleotides match TRBD1. The V gene end was trimmed by 6 bases and the J gene end by 4 bases; junction bases not matched to a gene: 3. The CDR3 spans 13 residues. CDR1 SNHLY and CDR2 FYNNEI come from the germline V gene. CDR3 amino acids: CASSEDRYNEQFF. In nucleotides, the CDR3 is TGTGCCAGCAGCGAGGACAGGTACAATGAGCAGTTCTTC.